Reported below is one T cell receptor (beta chain). Its antigen is currently unknown. This record comes from a study of OX40 agonist ivuxolimab in advanced cancers. Whole-study findings and limits: With doses of 0.1 to 3.0 mg/kg, CD4+ and CD8+ blood T cells had undergone clonal expansion by week 6.

Germline CDR1 and CDR2: LGHNA and YNFKEQ. Trimming stripped 3 bases from V and 5 bases from J, with 16 bases between. The CDR3 loop spans 15 amino acids. The protocol was immunoSEQ multiplex PCR, while the TCRdb copy is restricted to in-frame clones and leaves out a portion. Among 40,000 to 45,000 clones listed, 70% to 90% were seen once. Here the sequenced sample was CD4+ or CD8+ T cells sorted from blood, taken in a trial of the OX40 agonist ivuxolimab. The sequence came from an adult with an advanced solid tumor such as melanoma, head and neck, liver or kidney cancer. V usage is TRBV4-2 and J usage is TRBJ2-5; tentatively, D is TRBD1 (6 bases). The CDR3 sequence is CASSQEHRVGETQYF. The CDR3 DNA sequence: TGTGCCAGCAGCCAGGAACACAGGGTTGGGGAGACCCAGTACTTC.